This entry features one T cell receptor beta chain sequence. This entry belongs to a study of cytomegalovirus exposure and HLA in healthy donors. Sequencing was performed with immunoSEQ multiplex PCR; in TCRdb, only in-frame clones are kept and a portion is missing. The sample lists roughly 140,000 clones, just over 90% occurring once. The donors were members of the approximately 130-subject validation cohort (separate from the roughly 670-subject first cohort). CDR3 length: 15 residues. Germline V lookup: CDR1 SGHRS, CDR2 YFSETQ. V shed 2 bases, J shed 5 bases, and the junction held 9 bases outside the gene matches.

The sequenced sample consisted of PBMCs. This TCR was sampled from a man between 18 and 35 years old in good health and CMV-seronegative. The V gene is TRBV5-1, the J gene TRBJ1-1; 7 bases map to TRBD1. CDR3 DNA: TGCGCCAGCAGCTTCCGGGGACAGTCATTAACTGAAGCTTTCTTT. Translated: CASSFRGQSLTEAFF.